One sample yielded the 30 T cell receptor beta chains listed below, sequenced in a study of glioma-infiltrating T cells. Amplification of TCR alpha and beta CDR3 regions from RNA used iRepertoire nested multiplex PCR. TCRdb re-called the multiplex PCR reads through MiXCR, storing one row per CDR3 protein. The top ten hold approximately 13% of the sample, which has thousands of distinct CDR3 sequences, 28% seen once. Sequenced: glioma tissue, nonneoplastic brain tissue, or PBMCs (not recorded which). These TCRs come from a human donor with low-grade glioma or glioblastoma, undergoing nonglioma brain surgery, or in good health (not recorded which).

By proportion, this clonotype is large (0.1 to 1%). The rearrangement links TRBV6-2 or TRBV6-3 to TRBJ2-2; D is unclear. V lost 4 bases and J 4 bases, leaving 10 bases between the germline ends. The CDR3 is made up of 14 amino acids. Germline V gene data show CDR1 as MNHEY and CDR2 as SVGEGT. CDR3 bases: TGTGCCAGCAGTTTCGGGTCAGTCACCGGGGAGCTGTTTTTT. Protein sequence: CASSFGSVTGELFF.

CDR3 bases: TGTGCCAGCAGTTTATATCAGAGGACAGATACGCAGTATTTT. This codes for CASSLYQRTDTQYF. V gene TRBV28 combines with J gene TRBJ2-3; D gene uncertain. V dropped 1 base and J dropped 3 bases, with 8 bases sitting between them. CDR1 is MDHEN, CDR2 SYDVKM, per germline. This CDR3 is built from 14 residues.

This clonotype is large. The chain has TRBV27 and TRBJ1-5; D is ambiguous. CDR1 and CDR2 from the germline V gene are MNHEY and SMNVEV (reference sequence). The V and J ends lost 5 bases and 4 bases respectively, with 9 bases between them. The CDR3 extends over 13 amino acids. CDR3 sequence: CASSPHSNQPQHF. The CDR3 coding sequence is TGTGCCAGCAGTCCCCACAGTAATCAGCCCCAGCATTTT.

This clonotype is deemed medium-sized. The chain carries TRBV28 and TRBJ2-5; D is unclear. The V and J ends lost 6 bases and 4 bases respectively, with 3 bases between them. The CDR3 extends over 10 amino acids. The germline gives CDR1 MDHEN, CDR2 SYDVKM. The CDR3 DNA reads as TGTGCCAGCAGGAGAGAGACCCAGTACTTC. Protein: CASRRETQYF.

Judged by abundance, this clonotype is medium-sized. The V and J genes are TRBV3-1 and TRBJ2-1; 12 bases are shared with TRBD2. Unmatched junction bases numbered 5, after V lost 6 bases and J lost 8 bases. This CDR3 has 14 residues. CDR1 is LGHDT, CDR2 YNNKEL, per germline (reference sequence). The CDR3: CASSTTSGSYEQFF. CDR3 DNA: TGTGCCAGCAGTACGACTAGCGGGAGCTATGAGCAGTTCTTC.

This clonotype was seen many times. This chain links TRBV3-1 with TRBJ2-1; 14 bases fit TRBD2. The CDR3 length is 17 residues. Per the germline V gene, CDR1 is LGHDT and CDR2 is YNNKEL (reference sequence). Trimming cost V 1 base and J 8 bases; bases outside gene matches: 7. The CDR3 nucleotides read TGTGCCAGCAGCCAAGTCCTGACTAGCGGGAGGGCCTATGAGCAGTTCTTC. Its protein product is CASSQVLTSGRAYEQFF.

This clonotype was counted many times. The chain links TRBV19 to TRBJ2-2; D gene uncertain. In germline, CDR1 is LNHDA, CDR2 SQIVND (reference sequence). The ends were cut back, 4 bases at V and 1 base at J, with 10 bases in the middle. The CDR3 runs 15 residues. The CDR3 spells CASSTRTVNTGELFF. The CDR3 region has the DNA TGTGCCAGTAGTACCCGGACGGTGAACACCGGGGAGCTGTTTTTT.

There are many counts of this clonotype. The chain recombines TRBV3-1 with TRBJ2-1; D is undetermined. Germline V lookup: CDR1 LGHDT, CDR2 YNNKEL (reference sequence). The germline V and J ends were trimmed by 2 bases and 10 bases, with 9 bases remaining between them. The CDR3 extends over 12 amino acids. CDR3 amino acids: CASSQYNREQFF. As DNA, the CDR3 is TGTGCCAGCAGCCAATATAACCGAGAGCAGTTCTTC.

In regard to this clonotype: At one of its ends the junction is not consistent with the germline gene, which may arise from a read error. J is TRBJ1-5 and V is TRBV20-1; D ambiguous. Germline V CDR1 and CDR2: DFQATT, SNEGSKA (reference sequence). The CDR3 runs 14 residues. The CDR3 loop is CIALPVRRHQPPHF. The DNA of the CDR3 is TGCATTGCTCTCCCGGTCCGGCGCCATCAGCCCCCGCATTTT.

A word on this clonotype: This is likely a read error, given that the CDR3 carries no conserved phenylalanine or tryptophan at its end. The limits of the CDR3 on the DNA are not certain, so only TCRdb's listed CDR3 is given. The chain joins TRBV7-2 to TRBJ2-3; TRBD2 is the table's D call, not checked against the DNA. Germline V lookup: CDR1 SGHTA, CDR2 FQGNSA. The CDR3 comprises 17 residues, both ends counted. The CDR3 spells CASSSHGTSGRSKTPSL.

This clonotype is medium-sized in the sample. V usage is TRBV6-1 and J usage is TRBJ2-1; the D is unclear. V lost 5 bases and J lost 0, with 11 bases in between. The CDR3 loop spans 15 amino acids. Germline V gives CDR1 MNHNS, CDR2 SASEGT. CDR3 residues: CASSPTTSSYNEQFF. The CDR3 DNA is TGTGCCAGCAGTCCCACTACCAGCTCCTACAATGAGCAGTTCTTC.

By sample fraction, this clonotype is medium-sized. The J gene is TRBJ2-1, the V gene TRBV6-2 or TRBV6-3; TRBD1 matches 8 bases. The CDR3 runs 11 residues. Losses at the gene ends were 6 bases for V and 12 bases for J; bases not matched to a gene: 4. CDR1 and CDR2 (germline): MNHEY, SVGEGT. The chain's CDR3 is CASRDRARQFF. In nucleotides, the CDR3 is TGTGCCAGCAGGGACAGGGCTCGGCAGTTCTTC.

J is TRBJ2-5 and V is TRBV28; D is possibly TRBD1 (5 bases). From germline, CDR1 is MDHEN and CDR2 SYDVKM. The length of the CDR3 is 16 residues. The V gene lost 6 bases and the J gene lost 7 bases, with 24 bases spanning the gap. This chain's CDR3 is CASSLLTRALTGTQYF. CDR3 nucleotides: TGTGCCAGCAGCCTTCTGACAAGAGCATTAACAGGGACCCAGTACTTC.

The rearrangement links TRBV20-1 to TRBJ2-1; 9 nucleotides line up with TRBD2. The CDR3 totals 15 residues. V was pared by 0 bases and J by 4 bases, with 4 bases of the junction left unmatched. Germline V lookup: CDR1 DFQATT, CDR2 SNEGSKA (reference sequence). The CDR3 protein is CSARDPSGMYNEQFF. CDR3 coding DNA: TGCAGTGCTAGAGATCCTAGCGGGATGTACAATGAGCAGTTCTTC.

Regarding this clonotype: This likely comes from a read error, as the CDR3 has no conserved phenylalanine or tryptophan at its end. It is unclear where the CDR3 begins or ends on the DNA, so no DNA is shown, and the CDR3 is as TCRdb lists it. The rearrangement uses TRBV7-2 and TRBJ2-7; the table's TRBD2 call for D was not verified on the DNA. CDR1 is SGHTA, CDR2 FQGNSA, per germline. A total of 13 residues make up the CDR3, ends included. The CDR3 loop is CASSLLAGSEQSA.

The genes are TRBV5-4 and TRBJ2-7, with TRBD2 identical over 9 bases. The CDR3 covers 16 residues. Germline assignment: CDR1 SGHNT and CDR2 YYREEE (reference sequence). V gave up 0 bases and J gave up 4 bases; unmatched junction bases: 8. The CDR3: CASSLDLAGNSYEQYF. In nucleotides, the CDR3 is TGTGCCAGCAGCTTGGATCTAGCGGGAAACTCGTACGAGCAGTACTTC.

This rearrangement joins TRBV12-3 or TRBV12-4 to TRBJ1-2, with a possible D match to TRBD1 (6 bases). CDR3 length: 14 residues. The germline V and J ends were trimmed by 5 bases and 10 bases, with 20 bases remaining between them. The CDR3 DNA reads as TGTGCCAGCAGTCCACCCCCCTACAGGGCTAACTACACCTTC. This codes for CASSPPPYRANYTF.

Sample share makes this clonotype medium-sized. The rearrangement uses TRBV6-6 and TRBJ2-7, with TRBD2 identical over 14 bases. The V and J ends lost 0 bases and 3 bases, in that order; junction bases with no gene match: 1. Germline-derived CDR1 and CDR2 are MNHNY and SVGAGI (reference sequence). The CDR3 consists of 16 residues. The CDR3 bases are TGTGCCAGCAGTTACTCCGGGACTAGCGGGAGCTACGAGCAGTACTTC. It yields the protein CASSYSGTSGSYEQYF.

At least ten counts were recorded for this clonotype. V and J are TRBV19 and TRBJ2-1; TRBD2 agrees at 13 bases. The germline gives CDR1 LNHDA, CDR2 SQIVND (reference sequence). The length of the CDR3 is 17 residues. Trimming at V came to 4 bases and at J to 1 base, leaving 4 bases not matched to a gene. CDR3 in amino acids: CASSTQLAGGSYNEQFF. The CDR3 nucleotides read TGTGCCAGTAGTACCCAACTAGCGGGAGGGTCCTACAATGAGCAGTTCTTC.

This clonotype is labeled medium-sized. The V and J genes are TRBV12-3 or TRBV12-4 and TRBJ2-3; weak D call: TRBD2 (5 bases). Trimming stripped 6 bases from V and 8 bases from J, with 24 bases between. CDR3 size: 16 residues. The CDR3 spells CASSFGIQIGGRTQYF. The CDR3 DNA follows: TGTGCCAGCAGCTTCGGGATCCAGATAGGTGGGCGTACGCAGTATTTT.

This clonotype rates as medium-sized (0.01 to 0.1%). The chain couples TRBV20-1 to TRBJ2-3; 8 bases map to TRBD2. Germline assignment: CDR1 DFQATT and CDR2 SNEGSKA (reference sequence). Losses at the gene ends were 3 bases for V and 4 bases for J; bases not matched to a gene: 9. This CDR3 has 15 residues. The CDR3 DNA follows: TGCAGTGCTAGGGATTTAGCGGGAAACCCAGATACGCAGTATTTT. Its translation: CSARDLAGNPDTQYF.

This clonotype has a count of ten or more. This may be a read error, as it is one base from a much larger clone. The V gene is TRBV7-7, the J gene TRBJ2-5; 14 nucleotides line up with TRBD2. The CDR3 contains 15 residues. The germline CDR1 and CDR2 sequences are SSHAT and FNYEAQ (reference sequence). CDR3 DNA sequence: TGTGCTAGCAGCTCGGGGACTAGCGGGAGTGGGACCCAGTACTTC. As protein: CASSSGTSGSGTQYF.

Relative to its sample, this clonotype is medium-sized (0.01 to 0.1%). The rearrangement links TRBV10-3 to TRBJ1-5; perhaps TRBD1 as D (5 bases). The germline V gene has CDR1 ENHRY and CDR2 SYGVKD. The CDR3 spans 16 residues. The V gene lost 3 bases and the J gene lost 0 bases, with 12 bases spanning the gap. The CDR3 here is CAISDGRANSNQPQHF. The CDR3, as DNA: TGTGCCATCAGTGACGGCAGGGCGAATAGCAATCAGCCCCAGCATTTT.

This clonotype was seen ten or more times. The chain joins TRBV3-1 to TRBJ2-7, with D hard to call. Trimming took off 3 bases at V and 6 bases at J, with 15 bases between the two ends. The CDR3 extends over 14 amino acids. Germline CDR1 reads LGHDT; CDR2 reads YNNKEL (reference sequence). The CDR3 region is CASSHSDRYTEQYF. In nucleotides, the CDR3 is TGTGCCAGCAGCCACTCCGACCGGTACACCGAGCAGTACTTC.

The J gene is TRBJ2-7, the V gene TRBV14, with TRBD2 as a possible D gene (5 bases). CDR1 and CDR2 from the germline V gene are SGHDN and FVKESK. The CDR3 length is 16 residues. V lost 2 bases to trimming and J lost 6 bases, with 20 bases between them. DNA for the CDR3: TGTGCCAGCAGCCAATGGCCGCGGCGGGTGTTCGCCGAGCAGTACTTC. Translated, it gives CASSQWPRRVFAEQYF.

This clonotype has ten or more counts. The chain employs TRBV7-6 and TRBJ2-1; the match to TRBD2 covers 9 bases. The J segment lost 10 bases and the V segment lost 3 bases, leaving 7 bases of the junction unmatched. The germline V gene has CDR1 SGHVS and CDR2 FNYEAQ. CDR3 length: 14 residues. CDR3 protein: CASSLRRGGEEQFF. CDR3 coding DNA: TGTGCCAGCAGCTTGAGGCGGGGGGGTGAGGAGCAGTTCTTC.

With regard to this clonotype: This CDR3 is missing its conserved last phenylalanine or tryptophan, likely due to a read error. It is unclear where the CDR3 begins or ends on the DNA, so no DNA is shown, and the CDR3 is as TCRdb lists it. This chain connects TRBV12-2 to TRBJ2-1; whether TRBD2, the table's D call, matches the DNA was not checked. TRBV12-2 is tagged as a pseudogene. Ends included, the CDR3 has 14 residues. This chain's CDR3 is CASSRLADVNEPFL.

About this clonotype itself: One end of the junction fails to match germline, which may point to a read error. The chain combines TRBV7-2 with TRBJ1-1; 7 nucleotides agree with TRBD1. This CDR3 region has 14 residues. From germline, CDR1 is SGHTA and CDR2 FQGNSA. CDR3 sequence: CASRPTGWMSGAFF. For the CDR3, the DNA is TGTGCCAGCAGACCGACAGGGTGGATGAGTGGAGCTTTTTTT.

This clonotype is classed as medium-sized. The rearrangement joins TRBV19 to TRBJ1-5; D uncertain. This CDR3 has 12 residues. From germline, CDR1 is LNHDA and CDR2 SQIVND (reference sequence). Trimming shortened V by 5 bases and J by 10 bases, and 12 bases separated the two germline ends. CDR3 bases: TGTGCCAGTAGTTCAAAATTATTTCCCCAGCATTTT. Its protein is CASSSKLFPQHF.

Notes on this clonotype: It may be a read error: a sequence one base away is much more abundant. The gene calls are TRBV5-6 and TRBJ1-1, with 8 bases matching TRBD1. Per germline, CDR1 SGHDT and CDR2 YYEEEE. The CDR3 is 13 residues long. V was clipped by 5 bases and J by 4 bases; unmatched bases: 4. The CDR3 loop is CASSWDRSTEAFF. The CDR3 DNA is TGTGCCAGCAGTTGGGACAGGAGCACTGAAGCTTTCTTT.